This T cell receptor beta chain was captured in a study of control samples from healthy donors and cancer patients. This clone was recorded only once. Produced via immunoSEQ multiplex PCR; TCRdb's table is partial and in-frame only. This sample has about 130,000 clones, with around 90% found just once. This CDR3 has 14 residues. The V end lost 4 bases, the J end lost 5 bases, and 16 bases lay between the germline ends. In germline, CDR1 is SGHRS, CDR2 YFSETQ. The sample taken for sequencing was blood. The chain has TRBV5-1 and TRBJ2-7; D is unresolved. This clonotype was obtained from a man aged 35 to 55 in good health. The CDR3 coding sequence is TGCGCCAGCAGCCCAGGTCTTTCCCACCACGAGCAGTACTTC. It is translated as CASSPGLSHHEQYF.